This is a list of T cell receptor beta chains from one sample in a study of shared clonotypes between healthy human individuals. The data were produced by immunoSEQ multiplex PCR, yet TCRdb's version contains in-frame clones alone and is incomplete. Of under 2,500,000 clones in the sample, approximately 94% are singletons; the top ten hold 0.1% to 0.15%. Input material: naive CD4+ T cells sorted from blood. These receptors were collected from a man between 18 and 29 years old in good health. The conserved cysteine and the conserved F or W are not part of the CDR3 here. Each record gives: V gene, J gene, CDR3 protein.

TRBV4-1	TRBJ2-5	ASSQALAETQY
TRBV6-5	TRBJ2-5	ASRHLETQY
TRBV7-8	TRBJ1-1	ASSWGGTEAF
TRBV6-5	TRBJ1-6	ASSSDRGASPLH
TRBV2	TRBJ1-3	AGDRGNTIY
TRBV5-1	TRBJ1-2	ASSPLDGPYGYT
TRBV30	TRBJ1-1	AWSRRDTEAF
TRBV7-6	TRBJ2-2	ASSLAGIAGTGELF
TRBV6-5	TRBJ1-1	ASSSTGQEAF
TRBV10-3	TRBJ2-7	AISGGRNEQY
TRBV7-9	TRBJ2-2	ASSFGPQGVTGELF
TRBV27	TRBJ1-2	ASKHRDRVSGYT
TRBV28	TRBJ1-1	ASSFRGREAF
TRBV28	TRBJ2-7	ASSWTGETYEQY
TRBV6-1	TRBJ2-7	ASNENVDEQY
TRBV29-1	TRBJ1-1	SVVRGGAEAF
TRBV5-6	TRBJ2-7	ASRLAGTFGSYEQY
TRBV30	TRBJ1-1	AWMWQLNTEAF
TRBV19	TRBJ2-2	ASSFALAANTGELF
TRBV6-5	TRBJ1-6	ASSSGQPYNSPLH
TRBV19	TRBJ2-5	ASSLRGKETQY
TRBV19	TRBJ2-7	ATRVLGSYEQY
TRBV30	TRBJ1-1	AWREGRGGTEAF
TRBV11-2	TRBJ1-3	ASSLSSAGAGNTIY
TRBV27	TRBJ2-5	ASSYRRGKETQY
TRBV19	TRBJ1-2	ASSMSSYGYT
TRBV30	TRBJ2-1	AGSGMGQGSYNEQF
TRBV10-3	TRBJ2-7	AISDAPDEQY
TRBV10-2	TRBJ2-3	ASSLGPKDTQY
TRBV5-6	TRBJ2-2	ASSPGGRGPTGELF
TRBV4-1	TRBJ2-7	ASRPLAGGSYEQY
TRBV6-5	TRBJ1-3	ASSPDRVPGNTIY
TRBV5-1	TRBJ2-1	ASSTEGGTYNEQF
TRBV5-1	TRBJ2-7	ASSLGLAATEQY
TRBV5-8	TRBJ2-2	ASFRGGSGELF
TRBV7-7	TRBJ2-5	ASSLSLLETQY